This T cell receptor (beta chain) was sequenced in a study of blood T cell repertoires in COVID-19. Study-wide context: Acute and convalescent COVID-19 specimens originated in the United States, Italy and Spain. The analysed material was cDNA or gDNA that came from T cells, B-cell-depleted T cells, or PBMCs.

In the original analysis: Reference gene primer amplification in the assay estimated nucleated cell counts. Libraries were prepared by immunoSEQ multiplex PCR; TCRdb keeps only in-frame clonotypes and omits some of them. The DNA was the basis for D and trimming; V, J and clone size are from that table. The table has tens of thousands of clones, under 80% seen once; the top ten hold about 16%. Germline lookup yields CDR1 GTSNPN and CDR2 SVGIG (reference sequence). Germline trimming cut 1 base from V and 4 bases from J; bases unmatched to any gene: 0. CDR3 length: 13 amino acids. This receptor was identified in a human donor in a cohort sampled during active COVID-19. The sample was peripheral blood. The chain employs TRBV30 and TRBJ2-1; 8 nucleotides match TRBD1. CDR3 bases: TGTGCCTGGAGTGGACAGGGGTACAATGAGCAGTTCTTC. The encoded protein is CAWSGQGYNEQFF.